The subject of this entry is one TCR beta chain. This record comes from a study of monozygotic twins with inflammatory bowel disease. TCRdb reprocessed the 5' RACE reads and stores each CDR3 protein as one record, lacking DNA. The repertoire shows about 450,000 distinct CDR3 sequences; the top ten hold about 2.2%. Germline-derived CDR1 and CDR2 are SGHRS and YFSETQ. This CDR3 has 17 amino acids. Sequenced material: blood. The receptor's source is a human donor with ulcerative colitis or Crohn's disease, or a healthy co-twin of an affected twin (not recorded which). The rearrangement joins TRBV5-1 to TRBJ2-6; TCRdb lists TRBD2, though no DNA is available to test this call. The CDR3 is CASSQVADNSGANVLTF.